Shown below are 30 T cell receptor beta chains from a single sample sequenced in a study of blood T cell repertoires in COVID-19. Clones were read by immunoSEQ multiplex PCR, and TCRdb kept only the in-frame ones, dropping some. The data show around 150,000 clones, roughly 80% seen once. The sequenced sample consisted of PBMCs or T cells enriched from blood (not recorded which). These receptors were collected from a woman aged 35 to 49 who had recovered from COVID-19.

This clone was detected a few times. The chain combines TRBV18 with TRBJ1-1; 7 bases agree with TRBD1. This CDR3 comprises 16 residues. The trim removed 3 bases at V and 0 bases at J, leaving 7 bases unmatched. Germline values: CDR1 KGHSH, CDR2 LQKENI. The CDR3 spells CASSPGTDTLNTEAFF. The CDR3 nucleotides are TGTGCCAGCTCACCGGGGACAGACACTCTGAACACTGAAGCTTTCTTT.

The chain combines TRBV3-1 (or the pseudogene TRBV3-2) with TRBJ2-3, with D perhaps matching TRBD2 (6 bases). The CDR3 sequence is 15 residues long. Trimming removed 4 bases from V and 0 bases from J, with 11 bases in between. Germline V lookup: CDR1 LGHDT, CDR2 YNNKEL (reference sequence). The CDR3 sequence: CASSPGTLSTDTQYF. In DNA, the CDR3 is TGTGCCAGCAGCCCCGGGACTCTCAGCACAGATACGCAGTATTTT.

This clone was seen just once. The J gene is TRBJ1-2, the V gene TRBV14; weak D call: TRBD1 (5 bases). The V gene lost 0 bases and the J gene lost 4 bases, with 9 bases spanning the gap. Germline V gives CDR1 SGHDN, CDR2 FVKESK. The CDR3 spans 14 residues. This CDR3 reads CASSQDPTVYGYTF. CDR3 nucleotides: TGTGCCAGCAGCCAAGATCCGACAGTCTATGGCTACACCTTC.

This sequence joins TRBV12-3 or TRBV12-4 and TRBJ1-1, with TRBD1 matching over 9 bases. This CDR3 has 13 amino acids. Trimming removed 7 bases from V and 6 bases from J; junction bases left unmatched: 6. CDR3 sequence (DNA): TGTGCCAGCATCCGGACAGGGGTAGCTGAAGCTTTCTTT. This codes for CASIRTGVAEAFF.

The CDR3 sequence: CASSEEVLAGGPAQFF. The CDR3, as DNA: TGTGCCAGCAGTGAAGAGGTGCTAGCGGGGGGTCCGGCGCAGTTCTTC. The rearrangement joins TRBV2 to TRBJ2-1, with 11 bases lining up with TRBD2. The ends lost 1 base at V and 12 bases at J; junction bases unmatched: 11. This CDR3 comprises 16 residues. Germline V gene lookup returns CDR1 SNHLY and CDR2 FYNNEI.

The V and J genes are TRBV12-3 or TRBV12-4 and TRBJ2-3; D remains ambiguous. Trimming cost V 3 bases and J 4 bases, with 5 bases left between them. There are 12 residues in the CDR3. This CDR3 is CASSFSADTQYF. CDR3 coding DNA: TGTGCCAGCAGTTTTAGTGCAGATACGCAGTATTTT.

The CDR3 DNA is TGTGCCAGCAGCCAAGAAGGGGGGGTTGCTGAAGCTTTCTTT. Protein: CASSQEGGVAEAFF. The chain couples TRBV3-1 (or the pseudogene TRBV3-2) to TRBJ1-1; a possible D gene is TRBD1 (6 bases). This CDR3 is built from 14 residues. Germline lookup yields CDR1 LGHDT and CDR2 YNNKEL (reference sequence). Trimming took 0 bases from V and 6 from J, leaving 11 bases between them.

The CDR3 DNA reads as TGTGCCTGGAGTGGGGTTACTAGCGGGGGGCAAGAGACCCAGTACTTC. Translation gives CAWSGVTSGGQETQYF. The chain carries TRBV30 and TRBJ2-5, with 12 bases fitting TRBD2. CDR1 GTSNPN and CDR2 SVGIG come from the germline V gene (reference sequence). The CDR3 runs to 16 residues. V lost 1 base to trimming and J lost 2 bases; unmatched junction nucleotides: 5.

This chain links TRBV18 with TRBJ2-1; 8 nucleotides match TRBD1. CDR3 length equals 13 residues. Germline V lookup: CDR1 KGHSH, CDR2 LQKENI. Trimming cost V 8 bases and J 5 bases; bases outside gene matches: 5. CDR3 sequence reads: CASTGTGHNEQFF. CDR3 sequence (DNA): TGTGCCAGCACCGGGACAGGACACAATGAGCAGTTCTTC. Variable domain in full (rest from reference TRBV18 and TRBJ2-1): NAGVMQNPRHLVRRRGQEARLRCSPMKGHSHVYWYRQLPEEGLKFMVYLQKENIIDESGMPKERFSAEFPKEGPSILRIQQVVRGDSAAYFCASTGTGHNEQFFGPGTRLTVL.

J is TRBJ2-1 and V is TRBV29-1, with 9 bases matching TRBD2. Germline V gene sequence: CDR1 SQVTM, CDR2 ANQGSEA. CDR3 length: 13 amino acids. Trimming removed 8 bases from V and 3 bases from J; junction bases left unmatched: 5. In DNA form, the CDR3 reads TGCAGCCCTAGACTAGCGGACTACAATGAGCAGTTCTTC. Translating it yields CSPRLADYNEQFF.

The chain employs TRBV7-6 and TRBJ2-1; 8 bases map to TRBD1. The CDR3 totals 21 residues. V gave up 5 bases and J gave up 2 bases; unmatched junction bases: 23. In germline, CDR1 is SGHVS, CDR2 FNYEAQ. For the CDR3, the DNA is TGTGCCAGCAGCCCCACTTTTCTAAGTGCTCATCAGGGGGCAGCCTACAATGAGCAGTTCTTC. Translating gives CASSPTFLSAHQGAAYNEQFF.

The chain recombines TRBV19 with TRBJ2-7, with D possibly being TRBD1 (5 bases). Trimming removed 1 base from V and 1 base from J, with 8 bases in between. This CDR3 spans 14 amino acids. Germline values: CDR1 LNHDA, CDR2 SQIVND (reference sequence). This CDR3 reads CASSIGTPSYEQYF. CDR3 DNA: TGTGCCAGTAGTATAGGGACACCTTCCTACGAGCAGTACTTC.

Only one count was recorded for this clone. This chain uses TRBV3-1 (or the pseudogene TRBV3-2) with TRBJ2-1, with 10 bases that match TRBD2. CDR1 and CDR2 from the germline V gene are LGHDT and YNNKEL (reference sequence). The CDR3 extends over 15 amino acids. The V and J ends lost 5 bases and 5 bases, in that order; junction bases with no gene match: 6. CDR3: CASSASSGGNNEQFF. DNA for the CDR3: TGTGCCAGCAGCGCGTCTAGCGGGGGAAACAATGAGCAGTTCTTC.

The chain combines TRBV7-6 with TRBJ2-7; TRBD1 matches at 7 bases. This CDR3 is 14 amino acids long. Trimming took 5 bases from V and 6 from J; bases not matched to a gene: 10. From germline, CDR1 is SGHVS and CDR2 FNYEAQ. Here the CDR3 DNA reads TGTGCCAGCAGCCCTTTGACAGGGTCTGGCGAGCAGTACTTC. Translation: CASSPLTGSGEQYF. Based on the CDR3 plus reference TRBV7-6 and TRBJ2-7, the full variable domain is GAGVSQSPRYKVTKRGQDVALRCDPISGHVSLYWYRQALGQGPEFLTYFNYEAQQDKSGLPNDRFSAERPEGSISTLTIQRTEQRDSAMYRCASSPLTGSGEQYFGPGTRLTVT.

This clone was observed once. The chain joins TRBV4-1 to TRBJ2-5; D not certain. The V gene lost 1 base and the J gene lost 3 bases, with 9 bases spanning the gap. This CDR3 is 14 amino acids long. Germline CDR1 MGHRA, CDR2 YSYEKL. CDR3 sequence reads: CASSQVREKETQYF. The CDR3 nucleotides are TGCGCCAGCAGCCAAGTCCGAGAGAAAGAGACCCAGTACTTC.

The chain couples TRBV4-1 to TRBJ1-3; weak D call: TRBD1 (6 bases). V was cut by 1 base and J by 4 bases, with 11 bases left in between. Per the germline V gene, CDR1 is MGHRA and CDR2 is YSYEKL. The CDR3 contains 15 residues. CDR3 protein: CASSQAPGAGNTIYF. CDR3 DNA: TGCGCCAGCAGCCAAGCCCCAGGGGCCGGAAACACCATATATTTT.

V usage is TRBV7-9 and J usage is TRBJ1-2; tentative D call: TRBD1 (5 bases). There are 14 residues in the CDR3. From germline, CDR1 is SEHNR and CDR2 FQNEAQ (reference sequence). V dropped 2 bases and J dropped 8 bases, with 15 bases sitting between them. For the CDR3, the DNA is TGTGCCAGCAGCTTATTTCAGGGATTAGAGGGCTACACCTTC. Protein sequence: CASSLFQGLEGYTF. The full variable domain, its missing parts supplied by reference TRBV7-9 and TRBJ1-2, is DTGVSQNPRHKITKRGQNVTFRCDPISEHNRLYWYRQTLGQGPEFLTYFQNEAQLEKSRLLSDRFSAERPKGSFSTLEIQRTEQGDSAMYLCASSLFQGLEGYTFGSGTRLTVV.

This clone was observed a single time. The chain links TRBV4-1 to TRBJ1-2; D remains ambiguous. Trimming pared 0 bases from V and 5 bases from J, leaving 13 bases between. This CDR3 has 15 residues. Germline CDR1 and CDR2: MGHRA and YSYEKL. CDR3 sequence reads: CASSQDQGAAYGYTF. The CDR3 DNA is TGCGCCAGCAGCCAAGACCAAGGAGCGGCTTATGGCTACACCTTC.

J is TRBJ1-4 and V is TRBV6-6, with TRBD1 matching 9 bases. This CDR3 contains 14 residues. J lost 5 bases, V lost 7 bases, and 5 bases had no gene match. From germline, CDR1 is MNHNY and CDR2 SVGAGI (reference sequence). The CDR3 nucleotides are TGTGCCAGCATCCCCGACAGGGGGAATGAAAAACTGTTTTTT. Residues: CASIPDRGNEKLFF.

The chain employs TRBV19 and TRBJ2-2, with 14 bases that match TRBD2. V shed 6 bases, J shed 6 bases, and the junction held 12 bases outside the gene matches. The CDR3 loop spans 18 amino acids. Germline V CDR1 and CDR2: LNHDA, SQIVND (reference sequence). In DNA form, the CDR3 reads TGTGCCAGTAGCAAGGCCGGGACTAGCGGGAGTTTCGCCGGGGAGCTGTTTTTT. Its protein is CASSKAGTSGSFAGELFF.

The chain employs TRBV9 and TRBJ1-1; D not resolved. Trimming stripped 0 bases from V and 0 bases from J, with 9 bases between. CDR3 length equals 15 residues. The V gene's germline CDR1 is SGDLS and CDR2 YYNGEE. In DNA form, the CDR3 reads TGTGCCAGCAGCGTAGGAGAGACTATGAACACTGAAGCTTTCTTT. Its protein product is CASSVGETMNTEAFF.

The chain recombines TRBV7-8 with TRBJ2-3; D not resolved. The CDR3 spans 15 residues. Deletions cut 3 bases from V and 1 base from J, with 11 bases between. CDR1 SGHVS and CDR2 FQNEAQ come from the germline V gene. The CDR3 sequence is CASSFKRVGTDTQYF. In DNA, the CDR3 is TGTGCCAGCAGCTTTAAACGGGTCGGCACAGATACGCAGTATTTT.

This chain connects TRBV19 to TRBJ2-7; D may be TRBD1 (6 bases). Germline V lookup: CDR1 LNHDA, CDR2 SQIVND (reference sequence). Trimming left V 7 bases short and J 4 bases short, with 14 bases between. There are 13 residues in the CDR3. The DNA for the CDR3 is TGTGCCAGTATTCCCCCAGGGGAATACGAGCAGTACTTC. This encodes CASIPPGEYEQYF. The full variable domain, its missing parts supplied by reference TRBV19 and TRBJ2-7, is DGGITQSPKYLFRKEGQNVTLSCEQNLNHDAMYWYRQDPGQGLRLIYYSQIVNDFQKGDIAEGYSVSREKKESFPLTVTSAQKNPTAFYLCASIPPGEYEQYFGPGTRLTVT.

The chain joins TRBV9 to TRBJ2-2, with 12 bases fitting TRBD2. The CDR3 is made up of 16 amino acids. After removal of 4 bases from V and 4 bases from J, the junction contained 5 bases not matched to a gene. The V gene's germline CDR1 is SGDLS and CDR2 YYNGEE. CDR3 coding DNA: TGTGCCAGCAGCCTTTGGACTAGCGGGGTCACCGGGGAGCTGTTTTTT. Translation: CASSLWTSGVTGELFF.

The rearrangement links TRBV5-1 to TRBJ1-1, with 10 nucleotides matching TRBD1. This CDR3 spans 17 amino acids. Germline trimming cut 0 bases from V and 0 bases from J; bases unmatched to any gene: 5. Per the germline V gene, CDR1 is SGHRS and CDR2 is YFSETQ. The CDR3 DNA sequence: TGCGCCAGCAGCTTGGGGCCGGGACAGGGGATGAACACTGAAGCTTTCTTT. Protein: CASSLGPGQGMNTEAFF.

This clone appeared once. CDR3: CSASSGQELSPLHF. The CDR3 nucleotides are TGCAGTGCTAGTTCGGGACAGGAGCTTTCACCCCTCCACTTT. The chain has TRBV20-1 and TRBJ1-6, with TRBD1 matching 8 bases. This CDR3 spans 14 amino acids. Germline V gene data show CDR1 as DFQATT and CDR2 as SNEGSKA (reference sequence). The J segment lost 9 bases and the V segment lost 3 bases, leaving 7 bases of the junction unmatched.

The V gene is TRBV5-4, the J gene TRBJ1-1; TRBD1 agrees at 7 bases. The CDR3 consists of 16 residues. Germline CDR1 reads SGHNT; CDR2 reads YYREEE (reference sequence). J lost 4 bases, V lost 5 bases, and 14 bases had no gene match. CDR3 residues: CASRATGAIGATEAFF. CDR3 nucleotides: TGTGCCAGCAGGGCTACAGGGGCAATTGGCGCCACTGAAGCTTTCTTT.

V gene TRBV11-2 combines with J gene TRBJ1-2; the D gene is possibly TRBD1 (6 bases). The CDR3 is 16 residues long. Trimming cost V 0 bases and J 8 bases, with 19 bases left between them. The germline gives CDR1 SGHAT, CDR2 FQNNGV. DNA for the CDR3: TGTGCCAGCAGCTTAGAAGGGTCAGGGGCGTATGAGGGCTACACCTTC. Translated: CASSLEGSGAYEGYTF.

The chain's CDR3 is CAARGGGPNNEQFF. The CDR3 DNA follows: TGTGCCGCAAGGGGCGGGGGGCCGAACAATGAGCAGTTCTTC. This sequence joins TRBV6-5 and TRBJ2-1, with 8 bases identical to TRBD2. Germline values: CDR1 MNHEY, CDR2 SVGAGI. The CDR3 consists of 14 residues. J was trimmed by 5 bases and V by 11 bases; bases with no gene match: 11.

The rearrangement links TRBV10-3 to TRBJ2-3; D might be TRBD2 (6 bases). V dropped 5 bases and J dropped 4 bases, with 10 bases sitting between them. The CDR3 has 13 amino acids. The germline V gene encodes CDR1 ENHRY and CDR2 SYGVKD. The CDR3 coding sequence is TGTGCCATCAGTTCAGCGGGCTCAGATACGCAGTATTTT. The encoded protein is CAISSAGSDTQYF.